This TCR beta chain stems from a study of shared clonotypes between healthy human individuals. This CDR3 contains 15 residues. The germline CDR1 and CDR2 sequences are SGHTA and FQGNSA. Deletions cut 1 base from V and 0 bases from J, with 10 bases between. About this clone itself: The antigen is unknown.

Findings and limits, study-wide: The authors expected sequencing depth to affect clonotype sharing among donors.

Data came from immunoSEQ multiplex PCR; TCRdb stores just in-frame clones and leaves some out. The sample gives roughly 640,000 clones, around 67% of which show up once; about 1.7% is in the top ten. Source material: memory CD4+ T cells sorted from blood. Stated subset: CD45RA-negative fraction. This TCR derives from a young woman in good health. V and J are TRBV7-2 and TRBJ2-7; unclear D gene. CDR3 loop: CASSLGAGVSYEQYF. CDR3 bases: TGTGCCAGCAGCTTAGGGGCAGGAGTCTCCTACGAGCAGTACTTC. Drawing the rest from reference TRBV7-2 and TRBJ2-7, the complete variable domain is GAGVSQSPSNKVTEKGKDVELRCDPISGHTALYWYRQSLGQGLEFLIYFQGNSAPDKSGLPSDRFSAERTGGSVSTLTIQRTQQEDSAVYLCASSLGAGVSYEQYFGPGTRLTVT.